Listed below are T cell receptor beta chains from one sample, sequenced in a study of blood T cell repertoires in COVID-19. Measured with immunoSEQ multiplex PCR; TCRdb has only the in-frame clones, and not every one. The sample lists approximately 190,000 clones, 84% occurring once. Sequencing was carried out using peripheral blood. The receptors stem from a man between 25 and 39 years old with active or convalescent COVID-19. CDR3s leave out the opening cysteine and the closing phenylalanine or tryptophan. Each record gives: V gene, CDR3 protein.

v_call: TRBV27
cdr3_aa: ASSTRTARNTEAF

v_call: TRBV28
cdr3_aa: ASSSRLNYELPPLH

v_call: TRBV5-4
cdr3_aa: ASSSSDSTSSYEQY

v_call: TRBV4-1
cdr3_aa: ASSQGDRSSGNTIY

v_call: TRBV18
cdr3_aa: ASSLGQDNQPQH

v_call: TRBV11-3
cdr3_aa: ASRLAGTDTQY

v_call: TRBV30
cdr3_aa: AWTDGGGADTQY

v_call: TRBV30
cdr3_aa: AWSGQGLTQY

v_call: TRBV6-5
cdr3_aa: ASSYFRTVDAEAF

v_call: TRBV7-9
cdr3_aa: ASRPATGEQY

v_call: TRBV5-1
cdr3_aa: ASSQAPGFSPEGDGYT

v_call: TRBV24-1
cdr3_aa: ATSDFERAASTDTQY

v_call: TRBV2
cdr3_aa: ASSESLASPTDTQY

v_call: TRBV5-1
cdr3_aa: ASSPGQGREAF